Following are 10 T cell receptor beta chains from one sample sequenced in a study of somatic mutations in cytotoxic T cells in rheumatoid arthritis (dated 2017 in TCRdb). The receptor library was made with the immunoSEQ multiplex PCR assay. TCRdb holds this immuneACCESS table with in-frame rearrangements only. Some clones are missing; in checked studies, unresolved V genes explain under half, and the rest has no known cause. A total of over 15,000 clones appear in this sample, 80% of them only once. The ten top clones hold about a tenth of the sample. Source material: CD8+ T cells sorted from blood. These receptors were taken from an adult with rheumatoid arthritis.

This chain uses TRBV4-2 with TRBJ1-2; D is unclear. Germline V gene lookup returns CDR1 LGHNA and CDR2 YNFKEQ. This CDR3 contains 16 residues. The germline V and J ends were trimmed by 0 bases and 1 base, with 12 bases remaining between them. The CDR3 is CASSQEEVSINYGYTF. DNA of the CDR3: TGTGCCAGCAGCCAAGAGGAAGTTTCGATTAACTATGGCTACACCTTC.

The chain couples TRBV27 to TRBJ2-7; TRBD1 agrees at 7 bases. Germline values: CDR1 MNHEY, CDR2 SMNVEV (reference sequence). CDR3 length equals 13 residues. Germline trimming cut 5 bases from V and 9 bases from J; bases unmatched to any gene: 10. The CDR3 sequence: CASSLRQGGLQYF. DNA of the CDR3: TGTGCCAGCAGTCTCAGACAGGGCGGGTTGCAGTACTTC.

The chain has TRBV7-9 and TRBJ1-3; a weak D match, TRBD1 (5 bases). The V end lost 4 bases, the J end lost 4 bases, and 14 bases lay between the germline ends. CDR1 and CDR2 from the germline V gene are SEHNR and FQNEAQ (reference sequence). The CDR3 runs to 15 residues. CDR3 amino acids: CASSSFSGPGNTIYF. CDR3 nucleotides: TGTGCCAGCAGCTCCTTCTCAGGGCCCGGAAACACCATATATTTT.

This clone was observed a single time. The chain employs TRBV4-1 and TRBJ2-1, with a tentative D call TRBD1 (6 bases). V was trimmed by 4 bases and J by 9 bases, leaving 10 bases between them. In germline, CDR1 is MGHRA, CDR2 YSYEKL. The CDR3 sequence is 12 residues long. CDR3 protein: CASSRGQSEQFF. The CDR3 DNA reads TGCGCCAGCAGCCGAGGACAGTCTGAGCAGTTCTTC.

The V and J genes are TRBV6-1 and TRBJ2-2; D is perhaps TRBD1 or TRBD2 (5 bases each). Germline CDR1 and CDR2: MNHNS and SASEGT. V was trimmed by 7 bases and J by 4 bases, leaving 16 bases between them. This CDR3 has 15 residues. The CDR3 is CASMVSRGRTGELFF. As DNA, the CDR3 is TGTGCCAGCATGGTTTCGAGGGGACGCACCGGGGAGCTGTTTTTT.

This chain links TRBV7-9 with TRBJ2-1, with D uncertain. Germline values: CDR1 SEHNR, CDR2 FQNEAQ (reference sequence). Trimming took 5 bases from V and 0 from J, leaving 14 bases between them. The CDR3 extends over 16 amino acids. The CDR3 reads CASSPLLGTSYNEQFF. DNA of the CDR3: TGTGCCAGCAGCCCCCTCCTAGGAACCTCCTACAATGAGCAGTTCTTC.

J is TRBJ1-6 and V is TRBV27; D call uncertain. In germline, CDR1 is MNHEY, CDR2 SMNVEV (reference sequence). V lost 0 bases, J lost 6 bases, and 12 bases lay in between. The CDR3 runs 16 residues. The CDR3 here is CASSLSNGRGNSPLHF. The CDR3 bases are TGTGCCAGCAGTTTATCGAATGGGAGAGGTAATTCACCCCTCCACTTT.

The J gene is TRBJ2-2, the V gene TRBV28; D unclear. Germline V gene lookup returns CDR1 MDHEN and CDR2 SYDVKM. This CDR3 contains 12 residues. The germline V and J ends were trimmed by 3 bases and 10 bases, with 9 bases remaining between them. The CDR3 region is CASSFDPTELFF. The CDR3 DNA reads TGTGCCAGCAGTTTTGACCCGACGGAGCTGTTTTTT.

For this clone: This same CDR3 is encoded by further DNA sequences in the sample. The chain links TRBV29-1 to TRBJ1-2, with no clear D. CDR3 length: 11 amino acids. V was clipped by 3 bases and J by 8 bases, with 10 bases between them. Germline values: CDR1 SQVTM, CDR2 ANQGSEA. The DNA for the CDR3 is TGCAGCGTTGACGAGGGAGACGGCTACACCTTC. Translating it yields CSVDEGDGYTF.

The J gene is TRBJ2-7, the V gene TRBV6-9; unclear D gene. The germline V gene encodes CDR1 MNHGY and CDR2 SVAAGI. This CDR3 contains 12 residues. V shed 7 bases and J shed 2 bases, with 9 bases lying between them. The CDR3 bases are TGTGCCAGCAAAATAGGAACCTACGAGCAGTACTTC. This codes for CASKIGTYEQYF.